The rows below give T cell receptor beta chains drawn from one sample of a study of blood T cell repertoires in COVID-19. Profiling relied on immunoSEQ multiplex PCR, and the TCRdb table lists in-frame clones only, not all of them. The table includes about 210,000 clones, more than 75% detected once. Specimen: peripheral blood. These receptors were obtained from a woman aged 55-70 years with COVID-19, enrolled during active disease. Both conserved end residues are part of each CDR3. Fields, in order: D gene, clone size, V gene, J gene, CDR3 DNA, CDR3 protein. A D gene is named only where the DNA matches it firmly. Size is omitted from some rows. Given values are once, few, many or a class for expanded clones.

TRBD1,few,TRBV11-3,TRBJ1-5,TGTGCCAGCAGTTTGGACAGGGTAAGTCAGCCCCAGCATTTT,CASSLDRVSQPQHF
TRBD2,NA,TRBV4-1,TRBJ2-7,TGCGCCAGCAGCCACCCACTAGCGGGAGCGAGCGAGCAGTACTTC,CASSHPLAGASEQYF
NA,few,TRBV10-3,TRBJ1-6,TGTGCCATCAGTGAGGGGGGGAACCCGAGCTCCTATAATTCACCCCTCCACTTT,CAISEGGNPSSYNSPLHF
NA,NA,TRBV7-9,TRBJ2-7,TGTGCCAGCAGCTTACCCAGTTTCTACGAGCAGTACTTC,CASSLPSFYEQYF
NA,once,TRBV7-9,TRBJ1-6,TGTGCCAAGGGGTCCCTCCACTTT,CAKGSLHF
TRBD2,once,TRBV9,TRBJ2-1,TGTGCCAGCACCCCAGCGGGAGGGTTCCTCAATGAGCAGTTCTTC,CASTPAGGFLNEQFF
NA,NA,TRBV7-3,TRBJ2-5,TGTGCCAGCAGCTTATGGGGGCGAGAGACCCAGTACTTC,CASSLWGRETQYF
NA,NA,TRBV7-2,TRBJ1-1,TGTGCCAGCAGCTACGCGATTTCAGGCACTGAAGCTTTCTTT,CASSYAISGTEAFF
NA,NA,TRBV6-5,TRBJ1-6,TGTGCCAGCAGTTACTCTAGGCTACAGGGTAATTCACCCCTCCACTTT,CASSYSRLQGNSPLHF
TRBD2,once,TRBV7-3,TRBJ2-1,TGTGCCAGCAGCCTGCCGACTAGCGGGAGTAGGGGGGAATACAATGAGCAGTTCTTC,CASSLPTSGSRGEYNEQFF
NA,once,TRBV9,TRBJ2-5,TGTGCCAGCAGCGTAGGGCCAGGGGTACTCCAAGAGACCCAGTACTTC,CASSVGPGVLQETQYF
TRBD2,NA,TRBV7-2,TRBJ2-1,TGTGCCAGCACCACCCACAAAGGACTAGCGGGATACAATGAGCAGTTCTTC,CASTTHKGLAGYNEQFF
NA,few,TRBV5-1,TRBJ2-3,TGCGCCAGCAGCTTGGATGGGGGCCCTAGCACAGATACGCAGTATTTT,CASSLDGGPSTDTQYF
TRBD1,NA,TRBV28,TRBJ1-5,TGTGCCAGCACTGTGACAGGGGATAGCAATCAGCCCCAGCATTTT,CASTVTGDSNQPQHF
NA,NA,TRBV21-1,TRBJ1-3,TGTGCCAGCAGCACCTTCCGGGGACAGGTACTGATTAGCTCTGGAAACACCATATATTTT,CASSTFRGQVLISSGNTIYF
TRBD1,few,TRBV3-1/TRBV3-2,TRBJ1-1,TGTGCCAGCAGCCAAGAGGGGATGACAGGGGATTCGGACACTGAAGCTTTCTTT,CASSQEGMTGDSDTEAFF
NA,once,TRBV4-2,TRBJ1-6,TGTGCCAGCAGCCAAGATATGAGCTCCTATAATTCACCCCTCCACTTT,CASSQDMSSYNSPLHF